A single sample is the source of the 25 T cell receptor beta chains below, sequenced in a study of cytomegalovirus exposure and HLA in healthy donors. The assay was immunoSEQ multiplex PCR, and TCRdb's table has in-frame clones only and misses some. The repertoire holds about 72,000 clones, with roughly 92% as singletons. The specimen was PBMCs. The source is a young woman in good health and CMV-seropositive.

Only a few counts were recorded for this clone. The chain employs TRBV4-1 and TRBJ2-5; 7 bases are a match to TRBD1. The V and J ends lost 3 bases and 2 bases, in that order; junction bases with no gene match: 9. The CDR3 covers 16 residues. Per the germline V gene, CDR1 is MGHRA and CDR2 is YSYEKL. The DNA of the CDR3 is TGCGCCAGCAGCCACCCCGGGACAGCCCATCAAGAGACCCAGTACTTC. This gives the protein CASSHPGTAHQETQYF.

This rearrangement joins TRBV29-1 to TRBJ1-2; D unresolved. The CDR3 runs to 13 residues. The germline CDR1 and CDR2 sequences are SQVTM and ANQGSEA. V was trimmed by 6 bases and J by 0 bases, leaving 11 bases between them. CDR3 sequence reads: CSVPERSNYGYTF. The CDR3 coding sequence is TGCAGCGTCCCCGAGAGATCTAACTATGGCTACACCTTC.

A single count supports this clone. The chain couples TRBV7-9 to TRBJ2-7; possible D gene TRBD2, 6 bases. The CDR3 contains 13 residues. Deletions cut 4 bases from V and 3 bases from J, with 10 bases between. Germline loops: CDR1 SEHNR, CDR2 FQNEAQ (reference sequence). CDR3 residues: CASSWDSLYEQYF. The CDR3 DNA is TGTGCCAGCAGCTGGGACTCCCTCTACGAGCAGTACTTC.

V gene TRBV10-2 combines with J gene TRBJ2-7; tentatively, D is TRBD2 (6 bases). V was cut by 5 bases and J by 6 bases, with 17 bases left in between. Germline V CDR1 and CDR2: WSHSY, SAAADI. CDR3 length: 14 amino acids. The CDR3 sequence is CASSKTETGVEQYF. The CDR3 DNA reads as TGCGCCAGCAGTAAGACGGAAACGGGGGTCGAGCAGTACTTC.

For the CDR3, the DNA is TGTGCCAGCAGGGGGGAGGGGGGTCAGCCCCAGCATTTT. This gives the protein CASRGEGGQPQHF. The chain employs TRBV2 and TRBJ1-5, with a tentative D call TRBD1 (6 bases). The V end lost 6 bases, the J end lost 6 bases, and 12 bases lay between the germline ends. This CDR3 has 13 residues. Germline lookup yields CDR1 SNHLY and CDR2 FYNNEI.

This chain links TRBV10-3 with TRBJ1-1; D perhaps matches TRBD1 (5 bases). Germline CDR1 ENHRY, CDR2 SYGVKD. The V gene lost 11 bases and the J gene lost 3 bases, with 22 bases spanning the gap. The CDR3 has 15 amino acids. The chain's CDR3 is CALSLDRAGDTEAFF. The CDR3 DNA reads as TGTGCCCTAAGTCTCGACCGGGCGGGGGACACTGAAGCTTTCTTT.

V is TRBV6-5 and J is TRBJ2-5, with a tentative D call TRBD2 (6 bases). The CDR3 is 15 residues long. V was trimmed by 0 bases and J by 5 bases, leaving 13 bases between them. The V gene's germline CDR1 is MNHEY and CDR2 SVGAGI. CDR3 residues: CASSYSTSLGETQYF. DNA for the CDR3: TGTGCCAGCAGTTACTCGACTAGTCTGGGCGAGACCCAGTACTTC.

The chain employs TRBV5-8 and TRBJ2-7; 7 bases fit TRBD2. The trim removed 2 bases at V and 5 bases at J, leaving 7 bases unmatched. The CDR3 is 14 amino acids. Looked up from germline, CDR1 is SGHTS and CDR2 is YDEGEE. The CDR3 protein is CASSFRTLADEQYF. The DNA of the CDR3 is TGTGCCAGCAGCTTTCGGACCCTAGCGGACGAGCAGTACTTC.

The CDR3 nucleotides read TGTGCCTGGAGTTTCGACAGTAGCGAAAAACTGTTTTTT. Amino acids: CAWSFDSSEKLFF. V gene TRBV30 combines with J gene TRBJ1-4; a possible D gene is TRBD1 (5 bases). Trimming shortened V by 2 bases and J by 8 bases, and 12 bases separated the two germline ends. The CDR3 loop spans 13 amino acids. The germline V gene encodes CDR1 GTSNPN and CDR2 SVGIG (reference sequence).

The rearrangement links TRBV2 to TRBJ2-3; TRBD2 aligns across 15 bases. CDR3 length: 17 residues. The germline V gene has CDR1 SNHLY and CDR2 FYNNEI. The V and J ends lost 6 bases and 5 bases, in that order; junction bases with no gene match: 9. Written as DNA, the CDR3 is TGTGCCAGCAGCGGCCGGACTAGCGGGAGGGCTCGAGATACGCAGTATTTT. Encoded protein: CASSGRTSGRARDTQYF.

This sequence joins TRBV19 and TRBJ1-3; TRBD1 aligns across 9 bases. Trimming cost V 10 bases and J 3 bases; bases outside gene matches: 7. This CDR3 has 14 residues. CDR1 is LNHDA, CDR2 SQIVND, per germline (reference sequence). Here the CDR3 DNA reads TGTGCCACCGCGCGGACAGGGGTTGGAAACACCATATATTTT. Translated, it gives CATARTGVGNTIYF.

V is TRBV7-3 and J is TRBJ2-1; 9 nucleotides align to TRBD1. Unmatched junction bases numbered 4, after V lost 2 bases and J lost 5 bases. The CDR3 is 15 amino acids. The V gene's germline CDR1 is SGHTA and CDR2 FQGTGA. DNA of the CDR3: TGTGCCAGCAGCTTAGGGACAGGGATAAACAATGAGCAGTTCTTC. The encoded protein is CASSLGTGINNEQFF.

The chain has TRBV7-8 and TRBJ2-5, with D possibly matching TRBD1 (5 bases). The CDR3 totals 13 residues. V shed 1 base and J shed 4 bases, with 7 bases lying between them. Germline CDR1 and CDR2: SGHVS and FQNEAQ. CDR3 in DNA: TGTGCCAGCAGCTTAGATGGGGCAGAGACCCAGTACTTC. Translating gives CASSLDGAETQYF.

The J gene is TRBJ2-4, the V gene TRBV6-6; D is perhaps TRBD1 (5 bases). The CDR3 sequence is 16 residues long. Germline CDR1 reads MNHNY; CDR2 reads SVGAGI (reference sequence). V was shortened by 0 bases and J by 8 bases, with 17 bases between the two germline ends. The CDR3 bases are TGTGCCAGCAGTTACTCGATGGGGCAGGGCAGGGACATTCAGTACTTC. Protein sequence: CASSYSMGQGRDIQYF.

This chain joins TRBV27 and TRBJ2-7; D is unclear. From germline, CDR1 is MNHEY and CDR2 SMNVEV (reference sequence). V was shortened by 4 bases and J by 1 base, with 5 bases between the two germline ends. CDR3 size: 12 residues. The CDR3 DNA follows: TGTGCCAGCAGTTCCCTTTCCTACGAGCAGTACTTC. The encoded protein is CASSSLSYEQYF.

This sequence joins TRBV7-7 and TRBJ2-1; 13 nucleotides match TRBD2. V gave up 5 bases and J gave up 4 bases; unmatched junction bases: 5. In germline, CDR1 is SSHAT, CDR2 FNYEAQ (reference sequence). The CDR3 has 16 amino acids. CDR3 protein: CASSLRTSGGYNEQFF. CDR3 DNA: TGTGCCAGCAGCCTCCGGACTAGCGGGGGATACAATGAGCAGTTCTTC.

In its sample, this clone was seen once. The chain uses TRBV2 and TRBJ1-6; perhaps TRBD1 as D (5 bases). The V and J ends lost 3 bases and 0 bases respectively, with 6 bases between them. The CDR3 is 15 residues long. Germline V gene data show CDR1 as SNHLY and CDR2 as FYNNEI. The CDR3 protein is CASSDDSSYNSPLHF. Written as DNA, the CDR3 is TGTGCCAGCAGTGACGACAGCTCCTATAATTCACCCCTCCACTTT.

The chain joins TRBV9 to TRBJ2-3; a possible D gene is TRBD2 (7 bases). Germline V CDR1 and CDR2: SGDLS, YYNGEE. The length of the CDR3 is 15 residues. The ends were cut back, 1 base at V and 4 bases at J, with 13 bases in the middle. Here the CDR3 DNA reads TGTGCCAGCAGCGTAAGGGGGGGGAAGGCAGATACGCAGTATTTT. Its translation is CASSVRGGKADTQYF.

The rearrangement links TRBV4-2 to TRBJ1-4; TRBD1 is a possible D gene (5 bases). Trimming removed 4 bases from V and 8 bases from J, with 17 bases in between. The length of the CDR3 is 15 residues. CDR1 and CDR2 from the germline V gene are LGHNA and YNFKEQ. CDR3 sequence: CASSLRGSEEEKLFF. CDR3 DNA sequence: TGTGCCAGCAGCCTGCGGGGGTCGGAGGAAGAAAAACTGTTTTTT.

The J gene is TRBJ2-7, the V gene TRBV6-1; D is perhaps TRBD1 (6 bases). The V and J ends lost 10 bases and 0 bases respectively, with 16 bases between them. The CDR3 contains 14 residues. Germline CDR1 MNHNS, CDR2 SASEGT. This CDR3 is CAITGTGSSYEQYF. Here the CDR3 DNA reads TGTGCCATCACCGGTACAGGGTCCTCCTACGAGCAGTACTTC.

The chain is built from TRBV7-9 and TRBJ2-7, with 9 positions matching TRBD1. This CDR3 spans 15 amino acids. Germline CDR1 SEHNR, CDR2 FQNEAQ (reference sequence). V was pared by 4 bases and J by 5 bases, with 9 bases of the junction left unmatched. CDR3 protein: CASSSPGQGFNEQYF. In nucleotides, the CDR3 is TGTGCCAGCAGCTCACCGGGACAGGGTTTCAACGAGCAGTACTTC.

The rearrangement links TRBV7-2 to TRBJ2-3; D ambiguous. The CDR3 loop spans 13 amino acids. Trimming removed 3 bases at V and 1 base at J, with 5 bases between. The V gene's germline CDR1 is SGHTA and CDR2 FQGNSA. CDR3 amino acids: CASSFVGTDTQYF. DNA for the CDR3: TGTGCCAGCAGCTTTGTCGGCACAGATACGCAGTATTTT. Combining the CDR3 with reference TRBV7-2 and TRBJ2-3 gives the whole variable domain GAGVSQSPSNKVTEKGKDVELRCDPISGHTALYWYRQSLGQGLEFLIYFQGNSAPDKSGLPSDRFSAERTGGSVSTLTIQRTQQEDSAVYLCASSFVGTDTQYFGPGTRLTVL.

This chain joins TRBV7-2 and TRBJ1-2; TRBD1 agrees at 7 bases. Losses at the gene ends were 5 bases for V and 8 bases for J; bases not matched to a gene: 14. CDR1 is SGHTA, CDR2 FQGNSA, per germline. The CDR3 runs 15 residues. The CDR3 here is CASSTYNRGSGGYTF. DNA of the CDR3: TGTGCCAGCAGCACTTACAACAGGGGTTCGGGCGGCTACACCTTC.

The CDR3 loop is CASSPTVQETQYF. The CDR3 nucleotides read TGTGCCAGCTCACCGACAGTCCAAGAGACCCAGTACTTC. The gene calls are TRBV18 and TRBJ2-5, with D maybe TRBD1 (5 bases). The CDR3 extends over 13 amino acids. Trimming pared 3 bases from V and 1 base from J, leaving 6 bases between. Germline CDR1 KGHSH, CDR2 LQKENI.

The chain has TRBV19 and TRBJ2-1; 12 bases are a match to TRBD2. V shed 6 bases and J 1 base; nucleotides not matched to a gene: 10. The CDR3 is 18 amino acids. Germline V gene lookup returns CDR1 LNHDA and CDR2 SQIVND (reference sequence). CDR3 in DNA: TGTGCCAGTAGGAAACTAGCGGGAGGACTACAATCCTACAATGAGCAGTTCTTC. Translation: CASRKLAGGLQSYNEQFF.